Given below is one T cell receptor (beta chain) in context. In its sample, this clonotype was seen a few times. Its antigen is still unknown. Within one base of it there is no much larger clone, and no base qualities were kept. This entry is derived from a study of type 1 regulatory T cells (dated by TCRdb to the early 2020s). Study-level background: An in vitro protocol by which a Tr1-enriched, alloantigen-specific CD4 T cell product named T-allo10 was generated was characterized in the study. T-allo10 was being tested clinically in patients with hematological malignancies who were undergoing allogeneic hematopoietic stem cell transplantation.

From the cysteine up to the phenylalanine, the CDR3 has a length of 15 residues. Here the CDR3 DNA is all that survives: 45 bases in frame from base 1. CDR1 and CDR2 (LGHDT, YNNKEL) derive from the germline V gene (reference sequence). Trimming removed 4 bases from V and 6 bases from J; the gene matches leave 9 bases unexplained. TCRdb names Illumina MiSeq as the instrument used. TCRdb applied fastp at Q25 and MiXCR to the public reads, then kept only in-frame beta chains. Records with the same CDR3 protein are collapsed into one entry carrying the most frequent genes and DNA. The sample profile shows 80,000 to 100,000 distinct CDR3 sequences; roughly 31% of them were found once. Approximately 2.2% of the sample is in the top ten clones.

This TCR was sampled from a human donor in good health. The sample comprised CD4+ T cells, either the whole sample or a sorted fraction (not recorded which). Recombination joined TRBV3-1 with TRBJ2-1; 7 nucleotides in the junction match TRBD2. For the CDR3, the sequence is CASSRTEGGFNEQFF. The bases are TGTGCCAGCAGCCGAACCGAGGGAGGGTTCAATGAGCAGTTCTTC.